The 14 T cell receptor beta chains presented below share a single source sample, sequenced in a study of T cell responses to AZD1222 COVID-19 vaccine. Using immunoSEQ multiplex PCR, the repertoire was profiled, and TCRdb retains in-frame clones only, with some absent. The sample has 79,000 or so clones; approximately 89% are singletons. Sequences were derived from peripheral blood, sampled 28 days after the second AZD1222 dose. The receptors shown here come from an adult who received the AZD1222 COVID-19 vaccine.

This clone qualifies as medium-sized. V and J are TRBV6-1 and TRBJ2-1; D gene uncertain. The length of the CDR3 is 13 residues. Germline V gene data show CDR1 as MNHNS and CDR2 as SASEGT. Between the trimmed V and J ends, which lost 1 base and 5 bases, there was a span of 6 bases. The DNA of the CDR3 is TGTGCCAGCAGTGAAGGACTCCACAATGAGCAGTTCTTC. Translation gives CASSEGLHNEQFF.

This clone was seen a single time. This chain connects TRBV28 to TRBJ1-2; a possible D gene is TRBD1 (5 bases). Germline-derived CDR1 and CDR2 are MDHEN and SYDVKM. There are 13 residues in the CDR3. V was cut by 10 bases and J by 13 bases, with 25 bases left in between. The chain's CDR3 is CATLDPGTSLCTF. The CDR3 DNA reads TGTGCCACCCTCGACCCCGGGACCTCTCTGTGCACCTTC.

This rearrangement joins TRBV4-3 to TRBJ2-1; 10 bases align to TRBD2. The junction had 10 bases not matched to a gene; V was cut back by 0 bases and J by 2 bases. The CDR3 extends over 19 amino acids. Per germline, CDR1 LGHNA and CDR2 YSLEER. The CDR3 bases are TGCGCCAGCAGCCAAGAGGATCTAGCGGGGGAGGGCGCCTACAATGAGCAGTTCTTC. Protein: CASSQEDLAGEGAYNEQFF.

CDR3 amino acids: CASSSLAGTGELFF. CDR3 in DNA: TGTGCCAGCAGTTCTCTGGCCGGGACCGGGGAGCTGTTTTTT. The chain has TRBV6-2 or TRBV6-3 and TRBJ2-2; no firm D call. Germline V gene sequence: CDR1 MNHEY, CDR2 SVGEGT. Trimming cost V 4 bases and J 5 bases, with 11 bases left between them. This CDR3 has 14 amino acids.

CDR3 sequence: CASSWGQGLRVGIQYF. CDR3 bases: TGTGCCAGCAGTTGGGGACAGGGTCTTAGGGTCGGCATTCAGTACTTC. The rearrangement links TRBV7-9 to TRBJ2-4, with 9 bases identical to TRBD1. V shed 6 bases, J shed 9 bases, and the junction held 15 bases outside the gene matches. The germline V gene encodes CDR1 SEHNR and CDR2 FQNEAQ (reference sequence). CDR3 length: 16 amino acids.

V usage is TRBV3-1 (or the pseudogene TRBV3-2) and J usage is TRBJ2-5; TRBD2 is a possible D gene (5 bases). The CDR3 length is 14 residues. Germline assignment: CDR1 LGHDT and CDR2 YNNKEL (reference sequence). The V end was cut by 0 bases, the J end by 5 bases, with 10 bases between. The CDR3 sequence is CASSQDRGAETQYF. For the CDR3, the DNA is TGTGCCAGCAGCCAAGATCGGGGAGCGGAGACCCAGTACTTC.

V usage is TRBV3-1 (or the pseudogene TRBV3-2) and J usage is TRBJ2-7, with 11 nucleotides matching TRBD2. Germline V lookup: CDR1 LGHDT, CDR2 YNNKEL (reference sequence). This CDR3 has 15 amino acids. With V trimmed by 6 bases and J by 2 bases, 6 bases remained unmatched. The chain's CDR3 is CASRHSGGDAYEQYF. CDR3 sequence (DNA): TGTGCCAGCAGACATAGCGGGGGGGATGCCTACGAGCAGTACTTC.

V gene TRBV28 combines with J gene TRBJ1-5, with a possible D match to TRBD1 (5 bases). The CDR3 is 16 amino acids. Looked up from germline, CDR1 is MDHEN and CDR2 is SYDVKM. With 1 base removed from V and 2 bases from J, the gap between germline ends came to 12 bases. The CDR3 spells CASSLFGQGGNQPQHF. The CDR3 DNA reads as TGTGCCAGCAGTTTATTTGGGCAGGGCGGCAATCAGCCCCAGCATTTT.

The chain joins TRBV4-1 to TRBJ2-7; 8 bases align to TRBD1. CDR1 is MGHRA, CDR2 YSYEKL, per germline. CDR3 length: 16 residues. After removal of 1 base from V and 5 bases from J, the junction contained 10 bases not matched to a gene. The CDR3 DNA is TGCGCCAGCAGCCAAGGCGGCCAGACAGGGGCCCACGAGCAGTACTTC. It yields the protein CASSQGGQTGAHEQYF.

The chain couples TRBV25-1 to TRBJ1-2; tentatively, D is TRBD1 (6 bases). Germline loops: CDR1 MGHDK, CDR2 SYGVNS. The CDR3 runs to 15 residues. Trimming shortened V by 1 base and J by 4 bases, and 13 bases separated the two germline ends. This chain's CDR3 is CASSEWGGKGYGYTF. Written as DNA, the CDR3 is TGTGCCAGCAGTGAATGGGGGGGCAAGGGCTATGGCTACACCTTC.

The V gene is TRBV4-2, the J gene TRBJ2-5; TRBD1 agrees at 7 bases. This CDR3 has 13 amino acids. Trimming cost V 4 bases and J 4 bases; bases outside gene matches: 3. Germline lookup yields CDR1 LGHNA and CDR2 YNFKEQ. The CDR3 sequence: CASSPRQGETQYF. The CDR3 coding sequence is TGTGCCAGCAGCCCCCGACAGGGAGAGACCCAGTACTTC.

The CDR3, as DNA: TGTGCCAGCAGCCAAGATCAGCAGGGGAGGACCTACAATGAGCAGTTCTTC. Translating it yields CASSQDQQGRTYNEQFF. The chain links TRBV3-1 (or the pseudogene TRBV3-2) to TRBJ2-1; the D call may be TRBD1 or TRBD2 (6 bases each). Germline V gives CDR1 LGHDT, CDR2 YNNKEL (reference sequence). Deletions cut 0 bases from V and 2 bases from J, with 14 bases between. The CDR3 extends over 17 amino acids.

The chain joins TRBV5-1 to TRBJ2-5; TRBD2 aligns across 14 bases. Germline V gene lookup returns CDR1 SGHRS and CDR2 YFSETQ. J lost 2 bases, V lost 5 bases, and 5 bases had no gene match. CDR3 length equals 16 residues. CDR3 coding DNA: TGCGCCAGCAGGGGACTAGCGGGGGACATACAAGAGACCCAGTACTTC. As protein: CASRGLAGDIQETQYF.

This clone was counted once. The V call is TRBV3-1 (or the pseudogene TRBV3-2), the J call TRBJ2-2; 9 nucleotides align to TRBD2. The CDR3 has 15 amino acids. The trim removed 4 bases at V and 7 bases at J, leaving 7 bases unmatched. Germline loops: CDR1 LGHDT, CDR2 YNNKEL (reference sequence). The CDR3 spells CASSLPSGVSGELFF. For the CDR3, the DNA is TGTGCCAGCAGCCTTCCTAGCGGGGTCAGCGGGGAGCTGTTTTTT.